These 6 T cell receptor beta chains were all obtained from the same sample, sequenced in a study of cytomegalovirus exposure and HLA in healthy donors. Researchers ran the PCR with 60 Vbeta and 13 Jbeta primers. Method: immunoSEQ multiplex PCR; TCRdb's copy keeps in-frame clones and lacks some. The sample holds around 100,000 clones; 74% are singletons and the top ten take about 2.5%. Input material: PBMCs. The receptors here all came from a man between 50 and 59 years old in good health and CMV-seropositive.

V gene TRBV18 combines with J gene TRBJ1-1; D is possibly TRBD1 (6 bases). Germline V lookup: CDR1 KGHSH, CDR2 LQKENI. CDR3 size: 16 residues. V lost 3 bases, J lost 0 bases, and 14 bases lay in between. CDR3 in amino acids: CASSPRRTVMNTEAFF. CDR3 DNA: TGTGCCAGCTCACCTCGTAGGACAGTCATGAACACTGAAGCTTTCTTT.

The chain links TRBV7-2 to TRBJ2-5; possible D gene TRBD1, 6 bases. From germline, CDR1 is SGHTA and CDR2 FQGNSA. This CDR3 comprises 14 residues. The V gene lost 5 bases and the J gene lost 4 bases, with 14 bases spanning the gap. The CDR3 nucleotides read TGTGCCAGCAGCCAAACAGGGTCCGGAGAGACCCAGTACTTC. It translates to CASSQTGSGETQYF.

V is TRBV7-8 and J is TRBJ2-1, with 11 bases fitting TRBD1. The CDR3 is 15 residues long. V dropped 4 bases and J dropped 9; count of bases not matched to a gene: 8. Germline CDR1 and CDR2: SGHVS and FQNEAQ. The CDR3 DNA sequence: TGTGCCAGCAGCTACTTTGGACAGGGGGCGGCTGAGCAGTTCTTC. Protein sequence: CASSYFGQGAAEQFF.

This chain connects TRBV6-1 to TRBJ2-1, with 7 bases lining up with TRBD2. The V gene end was trimmed by 3 bases and the J gene end by 5 bases; junction bases not matched to a gene: 7. Germline-derived CDR1 and CDR2 are MNHNS and SASEGT. CDR3 length equals 15 residues. The CDR3 loop reads CASSDLGRRNNEQFF. DNA of the CDR3: TGTGCCAGCAGTGACCTCGGGAGGCGGAACAATGAGCAGTTCTTC.

The rearrangement links TRBV18 to TRBJ2-1; 8 nucleotides align to TRBD2. CDR1 and CDR2 (germline): KGHSH, LQKENI. After removal of 6 bases from V and 3 bases from J, the junction contained 13 bases not matched to a gene. This CDR3 has 17 amino acids. DNA for the CDR3: TGTGCCAGCTCCCTCCGAGCCAGCGGGGGAGGCTACAATGAGCAGTTCTTC. Translation: CASSLRASGGGYNEQFF.

Comment on this clone: Other DNA sequences from this sample encode an identical CDR3 as well. This chain links TRBV7-2 with TRBJ1-2, with D perhaps matching TRBD1 (5 bases). V lost 2 bases, J lost 0 bases, and 10 bases lay in between. The CDR3 covers 15 residues. In germline, CDR1 is SGHTA, CDR2 FQGNSA. CDR3 protein: CASSLRGVANYGYTF. The CDR3 coding sequence is TGTGCCAGCAGCTTACGGGGGGTGGCTAACTATGGCTACACCTTC. Based on the CDR3 plus reference TRBV7-2 and TRBJ1-2, the full variable domain is GAGVSQSPSNKVTEKGKDVELRCDPISGHTALYWYRQSLGQGLEFLIYFQGNSAPDKSGLPSDRFSAERTGGSVSTLTIQRTQQEDSAVYLCASSLRGVANYGYTFGSGTRLTVV.